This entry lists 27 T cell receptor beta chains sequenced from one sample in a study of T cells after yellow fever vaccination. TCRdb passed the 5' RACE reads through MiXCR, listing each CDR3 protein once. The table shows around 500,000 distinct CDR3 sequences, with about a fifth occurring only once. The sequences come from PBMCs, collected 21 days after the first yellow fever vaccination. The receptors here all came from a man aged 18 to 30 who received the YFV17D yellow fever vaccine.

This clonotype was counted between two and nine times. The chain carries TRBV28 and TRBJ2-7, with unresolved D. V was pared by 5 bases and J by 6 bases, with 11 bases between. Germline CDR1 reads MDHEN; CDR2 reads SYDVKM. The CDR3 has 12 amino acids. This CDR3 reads CASSSSLFEQYV. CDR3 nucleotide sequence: TGTGCCAGCAGTAGTTCCCTGTTCGAGCAGTACGTC.

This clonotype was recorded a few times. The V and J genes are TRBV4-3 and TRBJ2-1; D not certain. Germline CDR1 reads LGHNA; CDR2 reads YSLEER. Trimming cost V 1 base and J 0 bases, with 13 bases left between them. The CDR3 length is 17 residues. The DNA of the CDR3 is TGCGCCAGCAGCCAAGTGCATTTTTATGGCTCCTACAATGAGCAGTTCTTC. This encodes CASSQVHFYGSYNEQFF.

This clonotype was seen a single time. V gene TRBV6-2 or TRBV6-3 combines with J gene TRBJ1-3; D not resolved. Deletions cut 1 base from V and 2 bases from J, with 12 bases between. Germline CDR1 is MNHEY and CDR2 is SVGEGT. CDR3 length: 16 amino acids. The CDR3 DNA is TGTGCCAGCAGTTACTTCTCCGGGTTCACTGGAAACACCATATATTTT. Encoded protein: CASSYFSGFTGNTIYF.

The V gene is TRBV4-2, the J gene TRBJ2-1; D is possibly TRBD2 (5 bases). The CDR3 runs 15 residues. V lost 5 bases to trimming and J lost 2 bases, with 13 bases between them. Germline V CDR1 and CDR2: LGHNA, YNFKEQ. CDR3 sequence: CASSFRLHTYNEQFF. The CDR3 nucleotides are TGTGCCAGCAGCTTCCGACTACACACCTACAATGAGCAGTTCTTC.

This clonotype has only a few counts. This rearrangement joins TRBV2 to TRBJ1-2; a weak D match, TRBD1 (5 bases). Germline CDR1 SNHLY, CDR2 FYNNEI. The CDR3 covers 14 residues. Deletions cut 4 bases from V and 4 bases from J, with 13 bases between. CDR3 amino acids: CASSAMTDPYGYTF. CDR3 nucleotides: TGTGCCAGCAGTGCGATGACAGACCCCTATGGCTACACCTTC.

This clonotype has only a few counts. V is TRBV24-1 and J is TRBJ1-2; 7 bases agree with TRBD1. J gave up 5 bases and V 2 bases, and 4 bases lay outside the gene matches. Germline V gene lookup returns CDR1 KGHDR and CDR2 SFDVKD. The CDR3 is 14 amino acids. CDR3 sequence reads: CATSDSARGYGYTF. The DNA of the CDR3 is TGTGCCACCAGTGATTCCGCCAGGGGGTATGGCTACACCTTC.

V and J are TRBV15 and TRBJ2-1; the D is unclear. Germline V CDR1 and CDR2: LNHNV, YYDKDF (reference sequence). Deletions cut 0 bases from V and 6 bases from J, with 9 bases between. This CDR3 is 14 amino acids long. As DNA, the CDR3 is TGTGCCACCAGCAGAGATCTTTTTAGCAATGAGCAGTTCTTC. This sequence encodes CATSRDLFSNEQFF.

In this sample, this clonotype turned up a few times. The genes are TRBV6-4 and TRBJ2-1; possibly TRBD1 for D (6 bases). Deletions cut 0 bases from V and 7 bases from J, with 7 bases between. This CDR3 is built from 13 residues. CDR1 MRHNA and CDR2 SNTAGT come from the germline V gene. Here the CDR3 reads CASSDSGANEQFF. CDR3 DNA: TGTGCCAGCAGTGACTCGGGGGCAAATGAGCAGTTCTTC.

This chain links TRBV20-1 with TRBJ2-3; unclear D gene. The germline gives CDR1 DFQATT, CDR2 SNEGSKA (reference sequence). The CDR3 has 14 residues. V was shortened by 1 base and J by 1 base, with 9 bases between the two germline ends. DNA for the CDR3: TGCAGTGCTAGAGGTAGTCTGGGCACAGATACGCAGTATTTT. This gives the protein CSARGSLGTDTQYF.

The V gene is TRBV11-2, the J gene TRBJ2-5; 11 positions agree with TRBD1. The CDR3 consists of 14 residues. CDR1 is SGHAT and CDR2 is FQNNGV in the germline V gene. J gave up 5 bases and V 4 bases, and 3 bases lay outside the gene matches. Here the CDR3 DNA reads TGTGCCAGCAGCTATGGACAGGGGGCTGAGACCCAGTACTTC. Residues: CASSYGQGAETQYF.

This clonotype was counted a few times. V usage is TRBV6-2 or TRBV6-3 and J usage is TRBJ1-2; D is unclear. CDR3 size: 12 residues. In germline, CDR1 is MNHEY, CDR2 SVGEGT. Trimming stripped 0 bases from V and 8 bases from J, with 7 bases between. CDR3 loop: CASSYSLAGYTF. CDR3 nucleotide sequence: TGTGCCAGCAGTTACTCGTTGGCCGGCTACACCTTC.

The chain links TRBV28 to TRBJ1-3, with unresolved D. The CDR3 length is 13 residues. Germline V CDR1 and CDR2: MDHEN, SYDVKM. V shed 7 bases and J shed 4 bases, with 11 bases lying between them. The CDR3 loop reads CASTRGFGNTIYF. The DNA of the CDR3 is TGTGCCAGCACCCGTGGCTTCGGAAACACCATATATTTT.

CDR3 bases: TGCGCCAGCAGCTCCTTAGCGGGGGGGCCTGTAAAGACCCAGTACTTC. This sequence encodes CASSSLAGGPVKTQYF. The rearrangement joins TRBV5-1 to TRBJ2-5; 11 nucleotides line up with TRBD2. The length of the CDR3 is 16 residues. After removal of 3 bases from V and 6 bases from J, the junction contained 10 bases not matched to a gene. Germline CDR1 reads SGHRS; CDR2 reads YFSETQ.

CDR3: CASSTRTTPTVKNIQYF. In DNA form, the CDR3 reads TGTGCCAGCAGCACACGGACTACACCGACGGTCAAAAACATTCAGTACTTC. V is TRBV7-2 and J is TRBJ2-4; D is possibly TRBD2 (6 bases). The CDR3 contains 17 residues. The germline V gene encodes CDR1 SGHTA and CDR2 FQGNSA. V was cut by 5 bases and J by 3 bases, with 20 bases left in between.

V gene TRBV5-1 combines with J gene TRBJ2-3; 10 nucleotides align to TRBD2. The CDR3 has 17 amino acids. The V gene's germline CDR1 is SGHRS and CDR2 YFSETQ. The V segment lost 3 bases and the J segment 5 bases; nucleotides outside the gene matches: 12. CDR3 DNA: TGCGCCAGCAGCTCTACACCTACTAGCGGGGAAAGAGATACGCAGTATTTT. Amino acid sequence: CASSSTPTSGERDTQYF. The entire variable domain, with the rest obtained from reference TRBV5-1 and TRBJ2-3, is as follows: KAGVTQTPRYLIKTRGQQVTLSCSPISGHRSVSWYQQTPGQGLQFLFEYFSETQRNKGNFPGRFSGRQFSNSRSEMNVSTLELGDSALYLCASSSTPTSGERDTQYFGPGTRLTVL.

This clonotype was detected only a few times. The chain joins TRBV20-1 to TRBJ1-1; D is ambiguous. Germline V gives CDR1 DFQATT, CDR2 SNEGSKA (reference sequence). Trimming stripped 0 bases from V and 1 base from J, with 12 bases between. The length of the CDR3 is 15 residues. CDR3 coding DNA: TGCAGTGCTAGAGATCTCCTTCTCGCGAACACTGAAGCTTTCTTT. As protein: CSARDLLLANTEAFF.

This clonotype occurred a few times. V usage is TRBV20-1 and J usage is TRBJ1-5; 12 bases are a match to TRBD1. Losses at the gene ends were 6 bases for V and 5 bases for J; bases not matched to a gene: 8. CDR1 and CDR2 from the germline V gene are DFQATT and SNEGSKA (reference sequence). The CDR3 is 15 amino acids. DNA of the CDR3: TGCAGTGCCAACGCAGGGACAGGGGGCGATCAGCCCCAGCATTTT. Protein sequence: CSANAGTGGDQPQHF.

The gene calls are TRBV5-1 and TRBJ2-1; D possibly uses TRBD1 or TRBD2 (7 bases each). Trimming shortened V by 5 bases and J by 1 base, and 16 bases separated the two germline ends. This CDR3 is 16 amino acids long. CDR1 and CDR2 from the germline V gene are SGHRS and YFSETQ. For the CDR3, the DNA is TGCGCCAGCAGACCCGCCAGGGGGGGGTCCTACAATGAGCAGTTCTTC. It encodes CASRPARGGSYNEQFF.

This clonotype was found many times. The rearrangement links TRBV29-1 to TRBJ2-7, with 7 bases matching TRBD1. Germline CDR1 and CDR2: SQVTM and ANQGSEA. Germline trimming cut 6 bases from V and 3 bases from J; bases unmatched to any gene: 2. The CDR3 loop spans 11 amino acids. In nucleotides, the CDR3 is TGCAGCGTGGGGGACAGCTACGAGCAGTACTTC. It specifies CSVGDSYEQYF.

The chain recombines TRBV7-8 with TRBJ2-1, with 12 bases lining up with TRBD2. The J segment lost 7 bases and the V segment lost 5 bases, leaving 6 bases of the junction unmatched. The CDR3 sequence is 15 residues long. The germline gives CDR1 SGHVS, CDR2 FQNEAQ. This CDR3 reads CASSATSGGRNEQFF. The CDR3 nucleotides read TGTGCCAGCAGCGCCACTAGCGGGGGGCGGAATGAGCAGTTCTTC.

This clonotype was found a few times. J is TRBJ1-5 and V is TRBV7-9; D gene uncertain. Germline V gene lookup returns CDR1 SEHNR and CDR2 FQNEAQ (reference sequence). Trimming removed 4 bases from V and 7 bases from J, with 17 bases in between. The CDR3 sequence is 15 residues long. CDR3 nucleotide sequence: TGTGCCAGCAGCTCTCTGTCGACCGCGGAGCAGCCCCAGCATTTT. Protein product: CASSSLSTAEQPQHF.

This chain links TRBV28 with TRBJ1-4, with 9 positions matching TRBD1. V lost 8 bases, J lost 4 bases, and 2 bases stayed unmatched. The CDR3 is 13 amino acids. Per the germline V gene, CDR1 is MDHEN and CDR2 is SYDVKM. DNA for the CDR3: TGTGCCAGCTTGACAGGGGGTAATGAAAAACTGTTTTTT. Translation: CASLTGGNEKLFF.

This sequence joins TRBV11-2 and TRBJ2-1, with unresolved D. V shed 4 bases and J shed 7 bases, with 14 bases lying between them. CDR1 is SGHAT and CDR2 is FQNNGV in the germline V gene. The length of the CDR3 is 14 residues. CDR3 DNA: TGTGCCAGCAGCTCGATGACCGAACGGAATGAGCAGTTCTTC. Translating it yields CASSSMTERNEQFF. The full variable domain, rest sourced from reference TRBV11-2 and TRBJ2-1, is EAGVAQSPRYKIIEKRQSVAFWCNPISGHATLYWYQQILGQGPKLLIQFQNNGVVDDSQLPKDRFSAERLKGVDSTLKIQPAKLEDSAVYLCASSSMTERNEQFFGPGTRLTVL.

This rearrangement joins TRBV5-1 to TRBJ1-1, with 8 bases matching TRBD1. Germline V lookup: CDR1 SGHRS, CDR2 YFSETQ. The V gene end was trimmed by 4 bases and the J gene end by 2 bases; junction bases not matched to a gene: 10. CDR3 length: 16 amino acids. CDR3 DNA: TGCGCCAGCAGCGGAAGTACAGGGGGAGGAAACACTGAAGCTTTCTTT. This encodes CASSGSTGGGNTEAFF.

CDR3 residues: CSGRTYNEQFF. CDR3 bases: TGCAGCGGAAGGACCTACAATGAGCAGTTCTTC. The chain uses TRBV29-1 and TRBJ2-1, with D hard to call. The CDR3 length is 11 residues. V shed 7 bases and J shed 2 bases, with 6 bases lying between them. The V gene's germline CDR1 is SQVTM and CDR2 ANQGSEA.

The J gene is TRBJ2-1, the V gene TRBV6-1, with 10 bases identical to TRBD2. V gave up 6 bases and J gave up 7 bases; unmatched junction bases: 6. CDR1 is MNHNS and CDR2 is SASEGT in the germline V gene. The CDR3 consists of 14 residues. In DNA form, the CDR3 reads TGTGCCAGCAGAGCGGGAGGGGTGGGGAATGAGCAGTTCTTC. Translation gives CASRAGGVGNEQFF.

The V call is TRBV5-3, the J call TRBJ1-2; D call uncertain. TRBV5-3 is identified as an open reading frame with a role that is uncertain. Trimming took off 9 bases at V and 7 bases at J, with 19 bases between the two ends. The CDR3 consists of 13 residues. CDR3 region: CAMGPGPLCGYTF. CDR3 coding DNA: TGTGCCATGGGCCCTGGACCGCTCTGTGGCTACACCTTC.